This T cell receptor (beta chain) was identified during a study of blood T cell repertoires in COVID-19. As for the study in general: Italy, Spain and the United States were the sources of the convalescent and acute COVID-19 samples. PBMCs, B-cell-depleted T cells, or T cells were the source of the cDNA or gDNA that made up the material.

V lost 3 bases and J lost 4; bases outside the gene matches: 5. CDR1 and CDR2 from the germline V gene are MDHEN and SYDVKM. This CDR3 comprises 14 residues. Original processing notes: How many nucleated cells were present was estimated from reference gene primer amplification. The data were produced by immunoSEQ multiplex PCR, yet TCRdb's version contains in-frame clones alone and is incomplete. For V, J and clone size, that table is used; D and trimming come from the DNA. The repertoire holds 150,000 to 200,000 clones, around 86% seen once, with 8% to 10% in the top ten. J is TRBJ1-2 and V is TRBV28; TRBD1 agrees at 7 bases. The clonotype was recovered from a man in his fifties or sixties with acute or convalescent COVID-19. Sequencing used peripheral blood. The CDR3 DNA reads TGTGCCAGCAGTTTCCCGGACAGGTCCTATGGCTACACCTTC. Its translation is CASSFPDRSYGYTF.